Described below is a single T cell receptor beta chain sequence and its context. The data were taken from a study of control samples from healthy donors and cancer patients. Generated by immunoSEQ multiplex PCR, the TCRdb table keeps only in-frame clones and is missing some. The sample lists about 160,000 clones, over 85% occurring once. The sequence derives from a woman aged 40 to 49 in good health. Sequencing used blood.

The CDR3 DNA sequence: TGCAGTGCTAGTCGGGGCGGATCCGATCAGCCCCAGCATTTT. As protein: CSASRGGSDQPQHF. The chain couples TRBV20-1 to TRBJ1-5, with a tentative D call TRBD1 (5 bases). Trimming pared 3 bases from V and 5 bases from J, leaving 14 bases between. Germline V gives CDR1 DFQATT, CDR2 SNEGSKA (reference sequence). This CDR3 spans 14 amino acids.